The clone carrying this TCR beta chain was seen a single time. The target antigen is unknown. The V segment lost 6 bases and the J segment 4 bases; nucleotides outside the gene matches: 6. The CDR3 loop spans 14 amino acids. Germline V gene lookup returns CDR1 MDHEN and CDR2 SYDVKM. These data are taken from a study of shared clonotypes between healthy human individuals. Across the whole study: Participating donors consisted of a couple of women and three men aged 18 to 49. Regarding the study as a whole: All-four-donor shared clonotypes had higher generation probabilities than non-shared clonotypes did.

Clones were read by immunoSEQ multiplex PCR, and TCRdb kept only the in-frame ones, dropping some. The profile shows over 2 million clones, 85% to 95% of them singletons. The TCR comes from a man aged 18 to 35 in good health. Some clones in this sample may be carry-over from other donors' samples. Sample: naive CD4+ T cells from PBMCs. Described subset: CD45RA+ positively selected. The chain combines TRBV28 with TRBJ1-2, with 9 bases that match TRBD1. The CDR3 loop is CASRTDRGFYGYTF. The CDR3 DNA follows: TGTGCCAGCAGAACGGACAGGGGATTCTATGGCTACACCTTC.